These 7 T cell receptor beta chains were sequenced from one sample in a study of T cell responses to AZD1222 COVID-19 vaccine. Profiled with immunoSEQ multiplex PCR; TCRdb holds only in-frame clones, not every one. The table records 110,000 to 150,000 clones, roughly nine tenths of them present only once. The source was peripheral blood, collected on day 0 of AZD1222 vaccination. Receptor source: an adult in good health.

This sequence joins TRBV5-4 and TRBJ1-3; D call uncertain. V was shortened by 3 bases and J by 0 bases, with 13 bases between the two germline ends. Germline V gene sequence: CDR1 SGHNT, CDR2 YYREEE (reference sequence). The CDR3 is made up of 16 amino acids. The DNA of the CDR3 is TGTGCCAGCAGCTCCCTGACGGGAAACTCTGGAAACACCATATATTTT. Translating gives CASSSLTGNSGNTIYF. Complete variable domain (other parts from reference TRBV5-4 and TRBJ1-3): ETGVTQSPTHLIKTRGQQVTLRCSSQSGHNTVSWYQQALGQGPQFIFQYYREEENGRGNFPPRFSGLQFPNYSSELNVNALELDDSALYLCASSSLTGNSGNTIYFGEGSWLTVV.

A single count supports this clone. V and J are TRBV5-4 and TRBJ1-6; the D gene is possibly TRBD1 (5 bases). V lost 7 bases to trimming and J lost 9 bases, with 20 bases between them. The germline CDR1 and CDR2 sequences are SGHNT and YYREEE (reference sequence). The CDR3 is 15 amino acids. In DNA form, the CDR3 reads TGTGCCAGCGAGGAAAACCCCGGAGACAGTTCACCCCTCCACTTT. Amino acids: CASEENPGDSSPLHF.

V gene TRBV27 combines with J gene TRBJ2-3, with 11 bases identical to TRBD2. V was pared by 1 base and J by 11 bases, with 11 bases of the junction left unmatched. Germline CDR1 and CDR2: MNHEY and SMNVEV (reference sequence). The CDR3 is 16 amino acids. CDR3 protein: CASSLYGTSGLERQYF. The CDR3 DNA sequence: TGTGCCAGCAGTTTATACGGGACTAGCGGCTTAGAACGGCAGTATTTT.

This clone was counted a few times. J is TRBJ1-2 and V is TRBV5-5, with 7 nucleotides matching TRBD1. Looked up from germline, CDR1 is SGHKS and CDR2 is YYEKEE (reference sequence). The length of the CDR3 is 13 residues. V was clipped by 8 bases and J by 3 bases; unmatched bases: 7. The CDR3 bases are TGTGCCAGTACACAGGGGTTCCACTATGGCTACACCTTC. This translates into CASTQGFHYGYTF.

Remarks on this clone: The junction departs from germline at one end; a sequencing error may be responsible. The gene calls are TRBV7-2 and TRBJ1-2; D is possibly TRBD1 (6 bases). The CDR3 extends over 15 amino acids. The germline V gene encodes CDR1 SGHTA and CDR2 FQGNSA. CDR3 nucleotide sequence: TGTGCCAGCACCTTAATGGGGCAGGGGCGTTTCGGCTACACCTTC. It specifies CASTLMGQGRFGYTF.

This chain uses TRBV4-2 with TRBJ1-3, with a possible D match to TRBD1 (5 bases). The V end was cut by 0 bases, the J end by 0 bases, with 15 bases between. Germline values: CDR1 LGHNA, CDR2 YNFKEQ. This CDR3 region has 18 residues. DNA for the CDR3: TGTGCCAGCAGCCAAGATCGCGGGGGACTCAGCTCTGGAAACACCATATATTTT. Translation gives CASSQDRGGLSSGNTIYF.

This clone was recorded only once. The CDR3 sequence: CATGQGNTIYF. Here the CDR3 DNA reads TGTGCCACCGGACAGGGAAACACCATATATTTT. This chain links TRBV28 with TRBJ1-3; D possibly corresponds to TRBD1 (6 bases). V lost 10 bases to trimming and J lost 4 bases, with 8 bases between them. This CDR3 region has 11 residues. Germline V CDR1 and CDR2: MDHEN, SYDVKM.